These 24 T cell receptor beta chains came from one sample sequenced in a study of CD8+CD57+ T cells in acquired aplastic anemia. Investigators profiled TCR beta VDJ and CDR3 from genomic DNA template. TCRdb reanalysed the reads using MiXCR and keeps one entry per CDR3 protein. Altogether 150,000 to 200,000 distinct CDR3 sequences are present, around 45% being singletons, with the ten largest covering 9.7%. For sequencing, patients were chosen who had shown expansion of CD8+CD57+ cells by flow cytometry. Sequencing was carried out using sorted CD4+, CD8+, or CD8+CD57+ T cells (not recorded which) from PBMCs. These receptors all come from a human donor with aplastic anemia.

This clonotype was seen a few times. V is TRBV10-3 and J is TRBJ2-6; no reliable D call. V lost 7 bases and J lost 4, with 8 bases in between. The CDR3 spans 13 residues. Germline V gene sequence: CDR1 ENHRY, CDR2 SYGVKD. CDR3: CAIKGTGANVLTF. The CDR3 bases are TGTGCCATCAAGGGAACCGGGGCCAACGTCCTGACTTTC.

In its sample, this clonotype was seen many times. This chain links TRBV5-4 with TRBJ2-3, with 8 bases lining up with TRBD2. The CDR3 totals 17 residues. CDR1 is SGHNT and CDR2 is YYREEE in the germline V gene (reference sequence). The trim removed 0 bases at V and 2 bases at J, leaving 8 bases unmatched. CDR3 DNA: TGTGCCAGCAGCTTGGGACTAGCGAAGACCCACACAGATACGCAGTATTTT. Residues: CASSLGLAKTHTDTQYF.

There are many counts of this clonotype. The genes are TRBV5-6 and TRBJ1-1; no definite D call. From germline, CDR1 is SGHDT and CDR2 YYEEEE. The length of the CDR3 is 14 residues. The ends were cut back, 4 bases at V and 0 bases at J, with 10 bases in the middle. The chain's CDR3 is CASSPQQMNTEAFF. CDR3 nucleotide sequence: TGTGCCAGCAGCCCCCAACAAATGAACACTGAAGCTTTCTTT.

The chain recombines TRBV29-1 with TRBJ1-2; D perhaps matches TRBD1 (5 bases). Trimming removed 7 bases from V and 2 bases from J, with 17 bases in between. Germline V CDR1 and CDR2: SQVTM, ANQGSEA. The length of the CDR3 is 14 residues. The CDR3 loop is CSAPGAGLNYGYTF. The CDR3 DNA reads TGCAGCGCCCCCGGAGCAGGGCTGAACTATGGCTACACCTTC.

This clonotype has at least ten counts. The chain links TRBV19 to TRBJ2-3; 10 bases fit TRBD2. The CDR3 runs 18 residues. The germline V gene encodes CDR1 LNHDA and CDR2 SQIVND (reference sequence). V lost 8 bases and J lost 0; bases outside the gene matches: 14. This CDR3 is CASGRPGTSVASTDTQYF. The CDR3 region has the DNA TGTGCCAGTGGCAGACCCGGGACTAGCGTCGCTAGCACAGATACGCAGTATTTT.

The rearrangement joins TRBV9 to TRBJ2-7, with TRBD2 matching over 11 bases. The J segment lost 7 bases and the V segment lost 0 bases, leaving 3 bases of the junction unmatched. The germline gives CDR1 SGDLS, CDR2 YYNGEE. The length of the CDR3 is 14 residues. CDR3 nucleotides: TGTGCCAGCAGCGTAGGTCTAGCGGGAGGAGAGCAGTACTTC. Translating gives CASSVGLAGGEQYF.

With regard to this clonotype: No conserved phenylalanine or tryptophan ends this CDR3, so it is likely a read error. This chain connects TRBV2 to TRBJ2-5; D is possibly TRBD1 (5 bases). This CDR3 has 12 residues. Trimming took off 6 bases at V and 4 bases at J, with 9 bases between the two ends. Germline V gene data show CDR1 as SNHLY and CDR2 as FYNNEI. The CDR3 sequence is CASRDRAETQYL. The CDR3 coding sequence is TGTGCCAGCAGAGACAGAGCAGAGACCCAGTACCTT.

This chain links TRBV11-1 with TRBJ2-3; 9 bases map to TRBD2. Germline loops: CDR1 SGHAT, CDR2 FQDESV (reference sequence). There are 16 residues in the CDR3. Trimming took 7 bases from V and 3 from J; bases not matched to a gene: 11. The CDR3 region has the DNA TGTGCCAGCACCATAGGGGGTAGCGGGAGTACAGATACGCAGTATTTT. Its protein product is CASTIGGSGSTDTQYF. The full variable domain, completed using reference TRBV11-1 and TRBJ2-3, is EAEVAQSPRYKITEKSQAVAFWCDPISGHATLYWYRQILGQGPELLVQFQDESVVDDSQLPKDRFSAERLKGVDSTLKIQPAELGDSAMYLCASTIGGSGSTDTQYFGPGTRLTVL.

The chain couples TRBV6-5 to TRBJ2-5, with 12 bases identical to TRBD2. This CDR3 comprises 14 residues. Germline V gene sequence: CDR1 MNHEY, CDR2 SVGAGI. Unmatched junction bases numbered 5, after V lost 4 bases and J lost 8 bases. In nucleotides, the CDR3 is TGTGCCAGCAGTTCGTGGACTAGCGGGAATACCCAGTACTTC. Translated, it gives CASSSWTSGNTQYF.

The chain has TRBV20-1 and TRBJ2-5; no clear D. Germline loops: CDR1 DFQATT, CDR2 SNEGSKA (reference sequence). This CDR3 region has 15 residues. The germline V and J ends were trimmed by 1 base and 1 base, with 13 bases remaining between them. CDR3 DNA sequence: TGCAGTGCTAGAGCCCCCGCTTCAAGCCAAGAGACCCAGTACTTC. It is translated as CSARAPASSQETQYF.

The genes are TRBV11-2 and TRBJ2-5; 10 positions agree with TRBD2. Germline assignment: CDR1 SGHAT and CDR2 FQNNGV. CDR3 length: 15 amino acids. Trimming removed 1 base from V and 1 base from J; junction bases left unmatched: 0. DNA of the CDR3: TGTGCCAGCAGCTTAGGGACTAGCGGCCAAGAGACCCAGTACTTC. Translated, it gives CASSLGTSGQETQYF.

The chain has TRBV29-1 and TRBJ2-5; 12 bases are a match to TRBD1. Germline-derived CDR1 and CDR2 are SQVTM and ANQGSEA. Trimming at V came to 3 bases and at J to 5 bases, leaving 7 bases not matched to a gene. CDR3 length: 15 amino acids. The CDR3 loop reads CSVEGDRGRAETQYF. Written as DNA, the CDR3 is TGCAGCGTTGAGGGGGACAGGGGGCGCGCGGAGACCCAGTACTTC.

The chain is built from TRBV2 and TRBJ1-1; 9 positions match TRBD1. Germline V gene sequence: CDR1 SNHLY, CDR2 FYNNEI. The CDR3 contains 15 residues. With V trimmed by 5 bases and J by 4 bases, 8 bases remained unmatched. CDR3 protein: CASSSLWGQGTEAFF. The CDR3 DNA follows: TGTGCCAGCAGTTCCCTCTGGGGACAGGGCACTGAAGCTTTCTTT. Based on the CDR3 plus reference TRBV2 and TRBJ1-1, the full variable domain is EPEVTQTPSHQVTQMGQEVILRCVPISNHLYFYWYRQILGQKVEFLVSFYNNEISEKSEIFDDQFSVERPDGSNFTLKIRSTKLEDSAMYFCASSSLWGQGTEAFFGQGTRLTVV.

In this sample, this clonotype turned up many times. This chain joins TRBV6-7 and TRBJ1-5; D gene unclear. TRBV6-7 is reported as an ORF; its role is uncertain. The length of the CDR3 is 11 residues. The V and J ends lost 2 bases and 10 bases respectively, with 6 bases between them. The CDR3 sequence is CASSYENPQHF. The CDR3 DNA sequence: TGTGCCAGCAGTTACGAGAACCCCCAGCATTTT.

The V call is TRBV2, the J call TRBJ1-2; D remains ambiguous. The V end lost 5 bases, the J end lost 8 bases, and 15 bases lay between the germline ends. The CDR3 is made up of 13 amino acids. CDR1 SNHLY and CDR2 FYNNEI come from the germline V gene. In DNA, the CDR3 is TGTGCCAGCAGTTCGAGAGAGGGAGACGGCTACACCTTC. Its translation is CASSSREGDGYTF.

V is TRBV2 and J is TRBJ1-2; 7 bases align to TRBD1. The V gene's germline CDR1 is SNHLY and CDR2 FYNNEI. Trimming at V came to 6 bases and at J to 2 bases, leaving 6 bases not matched to a gene. This CDR3 region has 14 residues. As DNA, the CDR3 is TGTGCCAGCAGGAGACAGGGAACGAACTATGGCTACACCTTC. Its protein product is CASRRQGTNYGYTF. Complete variable domain (other parts from reference TRBV2 and TRBJ1-2): EPEVTQTPSHQVTQMGQEVILRCVPISNHLYFYWYRQILGQKVEFLVSFYNNEISEKSEIFDDQFSVERPDGSNFTLKIRSTKLEDSAMYFCASRRQGTNYGYTFGSGTRLTVV.

Ten or more counts support this clonotype. This sequence joins TRBV7-2 and TRBJ1-5; D gene ambiguous. The V end lost 1 base, the J end lost 4 bases, and 8 bases lay between the germline ends. The CDR3 consists of 14 residues. In germline, CDR1 is SGHTA, CDR2 FQGNSA. The CDR3 is CASSLGGGNQPQHF. CDR3 nucleotides: TGTGCCAGCAGCTTAGGAGGCGGTAATCAGCCCCAGCATTTT.

This clonotype was seen at least ten times. The chain combines TRBV7-9 with TRBJ2-7, with 9 positions matching TRBD2. Germline V gene data show CDR1 as SEHNR and CDR2 as FQNEAQ (reference sequence). There are 15 residues in the CDR3. Unmatched junction bases numbered 7, after V lost 1 base and J lost 6 bases. CDR3 sequence reads: CASSLEWRGGVEQYF. CDR3 in DNA: TGTGCCAGCAGCTTAGAATGGCGGGGGGGGGTCGAGCAGTACTTC.

This clonotype was seen ten or more times. This chain links TRBV12-3 or TRBV12-4 with TRBJ1-1; no reliable D call. This CDR3 comprises 14 residues. Trimming shortened V by 5 bases and J by 1 base, and 11 bases separated the two germline ends. For the CDR3, the DNA is TGTGCCAGCAGTATCCGGGCTACGAACACTGAAGCTTTCTTT. Its protein product is CASSIRATNTEAFF.

This chain links TRBV2 with TRBJ1-1, with 7 bases matching TRBD1. The V gene end was trimmed by 6 bases and the J gene end by 1 base; junction bases not matched to a gene: 5. The length of the CDR3 is 14 residues. Germline CDR1 is SNHLY and CDR2 is FYNNEI. The CDR3 DNA reads TGTGCCAGCAGGGGACAGTACCAGAACACTGAAGCTTTCTTT. Residues: CASRGQYQNTEAFF.

This clonotype was picked up many times. The J gene is TRBJ2-2, the V gene TRBV7-3, with TRBD1 identical over 7 bases. Germline V CDR1 and CDR2: SGHTA, FQGTGA. The CDR3 totals 14 residues. V shed 5 bases, J shed 5 bases, and the junction held 5 bases outside the gene matches. The CDR3 spells CASSPRQGTGELFF. CDR3 in DNA: TGTGCCAGCAGCCCCAGACAGGGTACCGGGGAGCTGTTTTTT.

The chain recombines TRBV19 with TRBJ1-6, with D tentatively TRBD1 (5 bases). Germline V lookup: CDR1 LNHDA, CDR2 SQIVND (reference sequence). The CDR3 totals 14 residues. Trimming removed 6 bases at V and 6 bases at J, with 12 bases between. The CDR3 region is CASSGTDSNSPLHF. CDR3 bases: TGTGCCAGTAGCGGGACGGACTCTAATTCACCCCTCCACTTT.

This chain connects TRBV19 to TRBJ1-1; D not resolved. Germline values: CDR1 LNHDA, CDR2 SQIVND (reference sequence). The CDR3 spans 13 residues. Between the trimmed V and J ends, which lost 6 bases and 2 bases, there was a span of 10 bases. The DNA of the CDR3 is TGTGCCAGTAGACGGGCCTCTAACACTGAAGCTTTCTTT. Protein: CASRRASNTEAFF.

V usage is TRBV19 and J usage is TRBJ2-3; TRBD2 matches 10 bases. The CDR3 is 13 residues long. CDR1 and CDR2 from the germline V gene are LNHDA and SQIVND (reference sequence). J gave up 4 bases and V 6 bases, and 1 base lay outside the gene matches. The CDR3 reads CASRLAGPDTQYF. The CDR3 DNA reads as TGTGCCAGTAGACTAGCGGGACCAGATACGCAGTATTTT.